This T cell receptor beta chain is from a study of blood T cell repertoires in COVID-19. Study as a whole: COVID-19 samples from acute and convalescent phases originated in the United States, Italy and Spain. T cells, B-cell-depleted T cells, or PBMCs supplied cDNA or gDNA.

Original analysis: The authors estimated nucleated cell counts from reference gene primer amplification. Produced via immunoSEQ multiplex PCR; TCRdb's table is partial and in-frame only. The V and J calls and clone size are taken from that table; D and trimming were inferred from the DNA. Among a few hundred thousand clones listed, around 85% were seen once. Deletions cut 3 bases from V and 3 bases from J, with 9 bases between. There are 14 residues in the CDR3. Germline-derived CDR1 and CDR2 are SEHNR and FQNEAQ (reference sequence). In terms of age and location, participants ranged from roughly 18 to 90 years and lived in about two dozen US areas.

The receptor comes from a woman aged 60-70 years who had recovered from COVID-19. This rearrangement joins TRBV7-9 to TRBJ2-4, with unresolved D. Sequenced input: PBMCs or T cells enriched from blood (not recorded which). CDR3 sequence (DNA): TGTGCCAGCAGCTTTGTCGCGGACAAAAACATTCAGTACTTC. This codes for CASSFVADKNIQYF.